This TCR beta chain was observed in a study of beta chain features in type 1 diabetes. Across the whole study: Investigators examined some 100 million sorted cells across all samples. Study-wide points: The influence of HLA type on TCRB rearrangement stayed undetermined. Short templates might get an advantage during PCR, and this would be equal in patients and controls. Fewer insertions but more deletions were seen at VDJ junctions in type 1 diabetes patients.

This clone appeared a few times. Antigen unknown. Reverse transcription of all isolated RNA meant that expressed TCRB transcripts were sequenced. Clones were read by immunoSEQ multiplex PCR, and TCRdb kept only the in-frame ones, dropping some. The data contain roughly 450,000 clones, about 14% of them singletons. This sequence was found in a man aged 25-45 years in good health. The sequencing sample was made of naive CD4+ T cells from blood.

The CDR3 region has the DNA TGTGCCAGCAGTTGGCGTAAGAACACTGAAGCTTTCTTT. It yields the protein CASSWRKNTEAFF. V and J are TRBV6-6 and TRBJ1-1; no definite D call. Germline V gene sequence: CDR1 MNHNY, CDR2 SVGAGI (reference sequence). The V end lost 4 bases, the J end lost 1 base, and 7 bases lay between the germline ends. The CDR3 loop spans 13 amino acids.